The clone carrying this TCR beta chain was seen a handful of times. The CDR3 covers 13 residues. V was cut by 2 bases and J by 5 bases, with 9 bases left in between. Germline lookup yields CDR1 MDHEN and CDR2 SYDVKM. This table comes from immunoSEQ multiplex PCR, and its TCRdb copy is limited to in-frame clones, with some not included. The top ten hold about 13% of the sample, which has 100,000 to 120,000 clones, about 83% seen once. This entry is derived from a study of control samples from healthy donors and cancer patients. The chain links TRBV28 to TRBJ2-5, with D possibly being TRBD1 (5 bases). The origin of this receptor is a woman aged 50 to 60 in good health. Sequencing input: blood. The CDR3 is CASSLGAVETQYF. The DNA for the CDR3 is TGTGCCAGCAGTTTAGGGGCCGTGGAGACCCAGTACTTC.